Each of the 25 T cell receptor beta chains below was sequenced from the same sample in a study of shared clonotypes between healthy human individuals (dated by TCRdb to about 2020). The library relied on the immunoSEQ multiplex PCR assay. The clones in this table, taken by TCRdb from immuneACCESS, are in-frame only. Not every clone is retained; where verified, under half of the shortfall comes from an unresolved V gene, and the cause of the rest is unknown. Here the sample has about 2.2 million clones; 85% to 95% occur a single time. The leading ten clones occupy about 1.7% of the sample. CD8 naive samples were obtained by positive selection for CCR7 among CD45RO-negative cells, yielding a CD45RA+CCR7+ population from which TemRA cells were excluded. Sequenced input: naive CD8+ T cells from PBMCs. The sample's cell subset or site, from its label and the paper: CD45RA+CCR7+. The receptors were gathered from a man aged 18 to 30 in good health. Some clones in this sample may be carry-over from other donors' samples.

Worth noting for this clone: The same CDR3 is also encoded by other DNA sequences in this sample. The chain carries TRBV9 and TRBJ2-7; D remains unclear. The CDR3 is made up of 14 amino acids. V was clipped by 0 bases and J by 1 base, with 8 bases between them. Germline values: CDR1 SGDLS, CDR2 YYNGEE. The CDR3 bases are TGTGCCAGCAGCGTAGGCAGATTATCCTACGAGCAGTACTTC. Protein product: CASSVGRLSYEQYF.

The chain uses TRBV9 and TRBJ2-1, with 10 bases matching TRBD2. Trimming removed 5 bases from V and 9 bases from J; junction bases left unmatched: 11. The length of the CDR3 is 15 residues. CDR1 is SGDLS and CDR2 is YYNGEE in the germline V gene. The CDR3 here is CASSESGRDDSEQFF. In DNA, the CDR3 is TGTGCCAGCAGTGAAAGCGGGAGGGATGACAGTGAGCAGTTCTTC.

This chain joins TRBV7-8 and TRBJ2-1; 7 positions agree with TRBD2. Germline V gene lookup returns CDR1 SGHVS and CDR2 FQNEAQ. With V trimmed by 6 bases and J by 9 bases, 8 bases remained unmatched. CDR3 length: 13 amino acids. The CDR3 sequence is CASSGLPGGEQFF. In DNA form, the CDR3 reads TGTGCCAGCAGTGGGCTTCCGGGGGGTGAGCAGTTCTTC.

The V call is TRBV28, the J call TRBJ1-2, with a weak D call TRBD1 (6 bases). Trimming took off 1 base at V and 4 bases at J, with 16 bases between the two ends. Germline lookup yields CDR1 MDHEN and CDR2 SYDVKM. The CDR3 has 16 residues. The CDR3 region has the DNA TGTGCCAGCAGTTTATTCCTCATTGGACAGTCCTATGGCTACACCTTC. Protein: CASSLFLIGQSYGYTF.

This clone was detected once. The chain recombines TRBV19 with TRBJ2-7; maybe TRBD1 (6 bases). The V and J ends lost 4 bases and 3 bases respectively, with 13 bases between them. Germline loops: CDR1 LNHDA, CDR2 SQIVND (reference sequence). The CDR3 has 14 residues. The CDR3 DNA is TGTGCCAGTAGTACATTCGGACAGTTCTACGAGCAGTACTTC. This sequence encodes CASSTFGQFYEQYF.

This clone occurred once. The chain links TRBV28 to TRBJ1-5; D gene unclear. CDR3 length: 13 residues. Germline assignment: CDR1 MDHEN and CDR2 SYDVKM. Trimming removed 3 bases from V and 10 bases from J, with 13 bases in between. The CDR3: CASSFNIPSPQHF. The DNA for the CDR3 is TGTGCCAGCAGTTTTAATATTCCAAGTCCCCAGCATTTT.

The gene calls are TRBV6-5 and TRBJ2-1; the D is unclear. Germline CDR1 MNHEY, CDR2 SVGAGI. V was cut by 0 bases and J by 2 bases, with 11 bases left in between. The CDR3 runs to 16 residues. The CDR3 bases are TGTGCCAGCAGTTACTCGACGGCTTTACCCTACAATGAGCAGTTCTTC. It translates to CASSYSTALPYNEQFF.

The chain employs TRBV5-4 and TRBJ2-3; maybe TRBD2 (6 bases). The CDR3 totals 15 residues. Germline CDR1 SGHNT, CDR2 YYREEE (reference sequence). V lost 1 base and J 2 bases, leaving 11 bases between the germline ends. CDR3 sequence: CASSLRSSATDTQYF. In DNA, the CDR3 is TGTGCCAGCAGCTTGAGGTCTAGCGCCACAGATACGCAGTATTTT. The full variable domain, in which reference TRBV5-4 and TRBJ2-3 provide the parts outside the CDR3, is ETGVTQSPTHLIKTRGQQVTLRCSSQSGHNTVSWYQQALGQGPQFIFQYYREEENGRGNFPPRFSGLQFPNYSSELNVNALELDDSALYLCASSLRSSATDTQYFGPGTRLTVL.

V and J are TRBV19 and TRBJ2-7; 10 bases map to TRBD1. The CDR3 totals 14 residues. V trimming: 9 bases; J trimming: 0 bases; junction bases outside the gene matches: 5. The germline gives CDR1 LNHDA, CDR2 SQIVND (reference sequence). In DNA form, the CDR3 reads TGTGCCAGCAAGGACAGGGGGAGCTCCTACGAGCAGTACTTC. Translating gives CASKDRGSSYEQYF.

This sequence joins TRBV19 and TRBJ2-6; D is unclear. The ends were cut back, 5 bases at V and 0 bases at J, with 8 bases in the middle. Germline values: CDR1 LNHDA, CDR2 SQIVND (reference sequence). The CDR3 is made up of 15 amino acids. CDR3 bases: TGTGCCAGTAGTCAAAGCCGCTCTGGGGCCAACGTCCTGACTTTC. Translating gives CASSQSRSGANVLTF.

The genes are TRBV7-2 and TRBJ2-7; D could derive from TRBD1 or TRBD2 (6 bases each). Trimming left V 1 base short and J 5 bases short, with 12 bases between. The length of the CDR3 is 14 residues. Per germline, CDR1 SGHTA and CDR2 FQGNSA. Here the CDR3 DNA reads TGTGCCAGCAGCTTAGGGGGGGCTCCCCACGAGCAGTACTTC. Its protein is CASSLGGAPHEQYF.

This CDR3 is CASSHLKGQGSEQFF. In DNA, the CDR3 is TGTGCCAGCAGCCACCTGAAGGGACAGGGGAGTGAGCAGTTCTTC. This sequence joins TRBV7-9 and TRBJ2-1, with 10 positions matching TRBD1. CDR3 length: 15 amino acids. The germline gives CDR1 SEHNR, CDR2 FQNEAQ (reference sequence). The V gene end was trimmed by 5 bases and the J gene end by 9 bases; junction bases not matched to a gene: 10.

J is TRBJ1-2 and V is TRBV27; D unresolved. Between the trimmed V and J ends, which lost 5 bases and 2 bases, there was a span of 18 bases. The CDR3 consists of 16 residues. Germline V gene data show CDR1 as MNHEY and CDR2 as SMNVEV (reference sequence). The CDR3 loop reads CASSPSFGELNYGYTF. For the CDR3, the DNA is TGTGCCAGCAGTCCAAGTTTCGGGGAGCTCAACTATGGCTACACCTTC.

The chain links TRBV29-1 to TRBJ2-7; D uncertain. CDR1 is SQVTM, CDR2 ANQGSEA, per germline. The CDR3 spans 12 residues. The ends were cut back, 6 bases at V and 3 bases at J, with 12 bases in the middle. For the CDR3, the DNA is TGCAGCGTAAGACTTGGTCGCTACGAGCAGTACTTC. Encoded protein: CSVRLGRYEQYF.

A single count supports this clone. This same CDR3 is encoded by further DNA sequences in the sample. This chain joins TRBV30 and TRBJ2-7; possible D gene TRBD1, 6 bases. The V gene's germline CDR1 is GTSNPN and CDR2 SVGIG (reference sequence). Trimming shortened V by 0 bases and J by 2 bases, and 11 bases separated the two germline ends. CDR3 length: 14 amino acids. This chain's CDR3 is CAWSVLQGPYEQYF. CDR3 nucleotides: TGTGCCTGGAGTGTACTACAGGGCCCCTACGAGCAGTACTTC.

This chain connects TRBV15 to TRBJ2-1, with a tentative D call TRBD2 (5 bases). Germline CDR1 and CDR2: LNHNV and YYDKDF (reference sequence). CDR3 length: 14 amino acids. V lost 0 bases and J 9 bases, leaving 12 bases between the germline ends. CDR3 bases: TGTGCCACCAGCAGAGATGTGGGAGAGGTTGAGCAGTTCTTC. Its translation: CATSRDVGEVEQFF.

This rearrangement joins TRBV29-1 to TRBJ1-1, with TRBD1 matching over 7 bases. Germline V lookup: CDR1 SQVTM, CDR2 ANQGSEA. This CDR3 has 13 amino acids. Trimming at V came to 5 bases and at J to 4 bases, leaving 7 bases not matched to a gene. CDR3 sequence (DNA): TGCAGCGTTCCAAGGGGGCAAAGCACTGAAGCTTTCTTT. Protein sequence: CSVPRGQSTEAFF.

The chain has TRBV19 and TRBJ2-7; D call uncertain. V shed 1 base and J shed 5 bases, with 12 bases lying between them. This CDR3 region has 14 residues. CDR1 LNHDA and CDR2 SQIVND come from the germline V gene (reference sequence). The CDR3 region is CASSIAGTWDEQYF. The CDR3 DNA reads TGTGCCAGTAGTATAGCGGGCACATGGGACGAGCAGTACTTC.

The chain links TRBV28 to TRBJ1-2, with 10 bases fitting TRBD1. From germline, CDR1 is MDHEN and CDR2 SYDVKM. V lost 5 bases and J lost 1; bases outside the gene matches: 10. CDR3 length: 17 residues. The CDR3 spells CASSDRDRGLFNYGYTF. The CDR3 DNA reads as TGTGCCAGCAGTGACCGGGACAGGGGCCTCTTTAACTATGGCTACACCTTC.

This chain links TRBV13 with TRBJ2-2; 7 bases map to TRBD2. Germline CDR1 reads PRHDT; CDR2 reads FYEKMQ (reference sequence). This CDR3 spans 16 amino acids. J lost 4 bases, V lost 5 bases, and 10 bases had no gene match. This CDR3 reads CASSPTGLEPTGELFF. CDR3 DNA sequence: TGTGCCAGCAGCCCAACTGGACTAGAACCCACCGGGGAGCTGTTTTTT.

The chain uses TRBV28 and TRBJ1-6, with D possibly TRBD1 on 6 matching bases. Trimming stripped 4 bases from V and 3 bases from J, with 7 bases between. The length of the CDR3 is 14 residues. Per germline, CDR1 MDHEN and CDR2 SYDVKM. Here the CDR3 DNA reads TGTGCCAGCAGTTCGGACAGCTATAATTCACCCCTCCACTTT. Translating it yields CASSSDSYNSPLHF.

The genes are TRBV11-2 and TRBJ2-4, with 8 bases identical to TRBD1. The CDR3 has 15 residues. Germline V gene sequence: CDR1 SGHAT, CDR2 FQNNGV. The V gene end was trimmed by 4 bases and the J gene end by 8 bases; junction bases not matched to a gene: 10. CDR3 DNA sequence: TGTGCCAGCAGCTCCCCGGGACAGGTTAAAGACATTCAGTACTTC. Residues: CASSSPGQVKDIQYF.

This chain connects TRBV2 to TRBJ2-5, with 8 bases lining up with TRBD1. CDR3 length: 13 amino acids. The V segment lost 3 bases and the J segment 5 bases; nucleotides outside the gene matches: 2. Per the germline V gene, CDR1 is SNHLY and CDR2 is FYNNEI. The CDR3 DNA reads TGTGCCAGCAGTGACCGGACAGGGGAGACCCAGTACTTC. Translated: CASSDRTGETQYF.

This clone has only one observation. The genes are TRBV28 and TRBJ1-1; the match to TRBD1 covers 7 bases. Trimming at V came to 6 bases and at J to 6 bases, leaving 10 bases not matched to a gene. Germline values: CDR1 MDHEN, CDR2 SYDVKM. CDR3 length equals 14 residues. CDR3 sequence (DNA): TGTGCCAGCAGAGTTCGACAGGGAAGCGCTGAAGCTTTCTTT. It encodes CASRVRQGSAEAFF.

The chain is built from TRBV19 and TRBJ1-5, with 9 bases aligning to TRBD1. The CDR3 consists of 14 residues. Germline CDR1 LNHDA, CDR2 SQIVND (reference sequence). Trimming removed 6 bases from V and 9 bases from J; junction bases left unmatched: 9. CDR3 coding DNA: TGTGCCAGTAGGGGACAGGGCGGAAGGTCGCCCCAGCATTTT. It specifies CASRGQGGRSPQHF.